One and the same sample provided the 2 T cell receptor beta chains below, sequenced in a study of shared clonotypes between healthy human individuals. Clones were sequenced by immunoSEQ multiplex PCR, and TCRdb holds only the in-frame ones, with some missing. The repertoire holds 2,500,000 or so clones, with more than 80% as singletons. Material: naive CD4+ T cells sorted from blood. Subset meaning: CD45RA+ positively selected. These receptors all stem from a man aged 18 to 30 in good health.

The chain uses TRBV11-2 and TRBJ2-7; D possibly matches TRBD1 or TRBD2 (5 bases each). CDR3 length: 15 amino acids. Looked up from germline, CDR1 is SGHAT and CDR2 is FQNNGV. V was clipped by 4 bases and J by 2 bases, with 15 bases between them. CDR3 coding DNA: TGTGCCAGCAGCTCATCCAGAGGGGTAACCTACGAGCAGTACTTC. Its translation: CASSSSRGVTYEQYF.

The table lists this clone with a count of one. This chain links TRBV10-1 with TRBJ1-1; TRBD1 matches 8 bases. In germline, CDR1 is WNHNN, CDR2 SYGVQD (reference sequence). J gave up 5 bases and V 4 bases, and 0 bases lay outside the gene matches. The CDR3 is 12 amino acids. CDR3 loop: CASSGQGTEAFF. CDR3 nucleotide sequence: TGCGCCAGCAGTGGACAGGGGACTGAAGCTTTCTTT.